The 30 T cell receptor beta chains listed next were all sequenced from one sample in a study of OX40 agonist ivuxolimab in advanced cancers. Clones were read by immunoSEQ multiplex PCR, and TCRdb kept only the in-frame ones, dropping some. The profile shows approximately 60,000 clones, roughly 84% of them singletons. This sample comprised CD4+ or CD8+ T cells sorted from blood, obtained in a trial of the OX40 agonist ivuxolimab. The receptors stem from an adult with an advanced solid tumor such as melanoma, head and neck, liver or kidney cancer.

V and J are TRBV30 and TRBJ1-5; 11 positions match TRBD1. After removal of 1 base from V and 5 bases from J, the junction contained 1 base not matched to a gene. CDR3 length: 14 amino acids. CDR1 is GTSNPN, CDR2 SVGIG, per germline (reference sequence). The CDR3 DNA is TGTGCCTGGAGTGGGACAGGGGGCTATCAGCCCCAGCATTTT. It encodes CAWSGTGGYQPQHF.

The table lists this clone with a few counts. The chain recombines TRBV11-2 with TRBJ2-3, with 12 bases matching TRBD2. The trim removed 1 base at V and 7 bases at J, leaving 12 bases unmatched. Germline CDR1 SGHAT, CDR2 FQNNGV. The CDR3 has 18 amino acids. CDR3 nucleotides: TGTGCCAGCAGCTTAGTGTCTAGCGGGGGGGCCCAGTCCTATACGCAGTATTTT. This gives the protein CASSLVSSGGAQSYTQYF. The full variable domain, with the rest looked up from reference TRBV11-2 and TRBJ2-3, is EAGVAQSPRYKIIEKRQSVAFWCNPISGHATLYWYQQILGQGPKLLIQFQNNGVVDDSQLPKDRFSAERLKGVDSTLKIQPAKLEDSAVYLCASSLVSSGGAQSYTQYFGPGTRLTVL.

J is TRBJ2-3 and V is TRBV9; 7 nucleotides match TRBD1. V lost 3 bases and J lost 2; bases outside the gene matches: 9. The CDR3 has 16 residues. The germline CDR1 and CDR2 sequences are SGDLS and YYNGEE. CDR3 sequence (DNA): TGTGCCAGCAGCGCCGGGTGGGACAGACTCACAGATACGCAGTATTTT. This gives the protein CASSAGWDRLTDTQYF.

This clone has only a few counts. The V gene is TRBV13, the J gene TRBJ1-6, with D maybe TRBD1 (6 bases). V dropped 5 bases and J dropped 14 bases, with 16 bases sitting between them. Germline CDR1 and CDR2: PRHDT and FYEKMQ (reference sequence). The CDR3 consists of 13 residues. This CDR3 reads CASSVDGGRSLHF. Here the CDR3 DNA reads TGTGCCAGCAGCGTAGATGGGGGCAGGTCCCTCCACTTT. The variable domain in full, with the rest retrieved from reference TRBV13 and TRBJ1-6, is AAGVIQSPRHLIKEKRETATLKCYPIPRHDTVYWYQQGPGQDPQFLISFYEKMQSDKGSIPDRFSAQQFSDYHSELNMSSLELGDSALYFCASSVDGGRSLHFGNGTRLTVT.

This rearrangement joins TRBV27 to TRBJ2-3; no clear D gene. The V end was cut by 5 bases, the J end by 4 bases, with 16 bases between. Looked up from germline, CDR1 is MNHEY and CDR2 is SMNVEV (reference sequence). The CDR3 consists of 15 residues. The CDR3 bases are TGTGCCAGCAGTCTCAGGACCGATCGTTCAGATACGCAGTATTTT. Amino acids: CASSLRTDRSDTQYF.

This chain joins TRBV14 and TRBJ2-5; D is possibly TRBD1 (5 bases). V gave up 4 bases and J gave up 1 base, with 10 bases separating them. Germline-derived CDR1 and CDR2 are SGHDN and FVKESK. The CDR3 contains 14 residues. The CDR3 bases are TGTGCCAGCAGCCCCAGGGTGATCCAAGAGACCCAGTACTTC. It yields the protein CASSPRVIQETQYF.

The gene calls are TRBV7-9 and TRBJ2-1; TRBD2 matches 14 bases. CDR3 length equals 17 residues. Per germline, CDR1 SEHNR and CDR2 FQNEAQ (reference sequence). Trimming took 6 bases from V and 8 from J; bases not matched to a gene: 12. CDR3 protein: CASRHKTSGRAGDEQFF. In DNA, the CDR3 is TGTGCCAGCAGGCACAAGACTAGCGGGAGGGCCGGTGATGAGCAGTTCTTC.

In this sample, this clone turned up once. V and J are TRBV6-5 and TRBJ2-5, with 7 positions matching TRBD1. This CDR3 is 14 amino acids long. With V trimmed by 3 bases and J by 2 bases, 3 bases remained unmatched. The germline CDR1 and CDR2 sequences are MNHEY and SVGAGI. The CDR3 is CASSYRDRQETQYF. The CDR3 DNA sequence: TGTGCCAGCAGTTATAGGGACAGACAAGAGACCCAGTACTTC.

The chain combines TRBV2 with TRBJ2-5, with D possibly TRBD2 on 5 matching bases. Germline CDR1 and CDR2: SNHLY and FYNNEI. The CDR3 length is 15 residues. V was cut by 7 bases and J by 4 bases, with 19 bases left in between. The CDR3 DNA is TGTGCCAGCATGCCCTCGACTAAGCCCGGAGAGACCCAGTACTTC. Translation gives CASMPSTKPGETQYF.

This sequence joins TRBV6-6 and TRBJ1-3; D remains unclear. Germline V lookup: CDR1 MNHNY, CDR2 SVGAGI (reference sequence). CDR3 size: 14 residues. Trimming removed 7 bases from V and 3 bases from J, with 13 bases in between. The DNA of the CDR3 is TGTGCCAGCACTAGGGAGGGAAGTGGAAACACCATATATTTT. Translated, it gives CASTREGSGNTIYF.

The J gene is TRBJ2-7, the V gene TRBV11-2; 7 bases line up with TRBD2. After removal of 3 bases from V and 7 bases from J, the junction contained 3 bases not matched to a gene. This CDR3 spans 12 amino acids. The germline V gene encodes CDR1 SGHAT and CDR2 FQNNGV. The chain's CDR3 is CASSLTGGEQYF. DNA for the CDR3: TGTGCCAGCAGCTTGACCGGGGGGGAGCAGTACTTC.

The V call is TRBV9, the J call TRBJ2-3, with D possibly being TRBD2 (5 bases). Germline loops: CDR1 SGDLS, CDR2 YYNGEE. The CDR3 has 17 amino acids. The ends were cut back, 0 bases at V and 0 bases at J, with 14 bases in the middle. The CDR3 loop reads CASSVAGGSTSTDTQYF. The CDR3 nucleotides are TGTGCCAGCAGCGTAGCTGGCGGGTCAACTAGCACAGATACGCAGTATTTT. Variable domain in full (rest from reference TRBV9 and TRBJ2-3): DSGVTQTPKHLITATGQRVTLRCSPRSGDLSVYWYQQSLDQGLQFLIQYYNGEERAKGNILERFSAQQFPDLHSELNLSSLELGDSALYFCASSVAGGSTSTDTQYFGPGTRLTVL.

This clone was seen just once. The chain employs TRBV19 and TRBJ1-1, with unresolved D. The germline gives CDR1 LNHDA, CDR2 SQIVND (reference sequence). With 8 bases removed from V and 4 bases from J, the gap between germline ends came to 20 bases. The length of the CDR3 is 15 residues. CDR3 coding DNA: TGTGCCAGTGACACCGAAGGGTTTTTAGGCACTGAAGCTTTCTTT. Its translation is CASDTEGFLGTEAFF.

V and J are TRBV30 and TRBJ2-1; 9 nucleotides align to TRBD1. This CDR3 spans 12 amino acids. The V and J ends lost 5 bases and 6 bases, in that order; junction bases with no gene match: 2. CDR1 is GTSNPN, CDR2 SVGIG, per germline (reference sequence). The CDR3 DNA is TGTGCCTGGGGGACAGGGTTCAATGAGCAGTTCTTC. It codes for CAWGTGFNEQFF.

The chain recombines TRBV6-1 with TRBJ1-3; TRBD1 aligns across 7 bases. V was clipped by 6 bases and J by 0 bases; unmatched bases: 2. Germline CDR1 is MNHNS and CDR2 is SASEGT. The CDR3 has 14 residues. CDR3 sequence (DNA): TGTGCCAGCAGACGGGACAGCTCTGGAAACACCATATATTTT. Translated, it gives CASRRDSSGNTIYF.

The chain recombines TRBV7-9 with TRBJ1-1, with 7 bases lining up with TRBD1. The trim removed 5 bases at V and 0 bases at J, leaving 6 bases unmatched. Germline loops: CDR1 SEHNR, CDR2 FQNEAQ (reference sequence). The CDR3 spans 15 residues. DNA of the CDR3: TGTGCCAGCAGCCCGGGACAGAACATGAACACTGAAGCTTTCTTT. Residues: CASSPGQNMNTEAFF.

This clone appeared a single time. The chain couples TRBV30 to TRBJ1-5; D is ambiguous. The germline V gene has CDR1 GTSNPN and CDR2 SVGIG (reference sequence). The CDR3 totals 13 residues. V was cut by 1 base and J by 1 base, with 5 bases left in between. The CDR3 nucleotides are TGTGCCTGGAGTGCGAGGAGCAATCAGCCCCAGCATTTT. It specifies CAWSARSNQPQHF.

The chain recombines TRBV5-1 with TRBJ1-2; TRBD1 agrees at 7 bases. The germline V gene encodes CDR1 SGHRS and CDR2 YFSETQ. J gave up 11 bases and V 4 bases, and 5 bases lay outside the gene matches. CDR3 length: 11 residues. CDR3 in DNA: TGCGCCAGCAGCGCGGGACAGACTTACACCTTC. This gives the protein CASSAGQTYTF.

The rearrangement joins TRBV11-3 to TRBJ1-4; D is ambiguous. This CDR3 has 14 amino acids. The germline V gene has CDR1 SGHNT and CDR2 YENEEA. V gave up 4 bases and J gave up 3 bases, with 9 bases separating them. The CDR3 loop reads CASSSGLSNEKLFF. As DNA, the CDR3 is TGTGCCAGCAGCTCGGGTTTGTCTAATGAAAAACTGTTTTTT.

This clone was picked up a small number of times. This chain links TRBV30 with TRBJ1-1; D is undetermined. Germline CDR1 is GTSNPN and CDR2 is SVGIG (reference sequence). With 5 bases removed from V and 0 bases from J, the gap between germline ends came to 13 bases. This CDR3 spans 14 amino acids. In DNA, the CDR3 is TGTGCCTGGGTCAATCGTCGAGTGAACACTGAAGCTTTCTTT. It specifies CAWVNRRVNTEAFF.

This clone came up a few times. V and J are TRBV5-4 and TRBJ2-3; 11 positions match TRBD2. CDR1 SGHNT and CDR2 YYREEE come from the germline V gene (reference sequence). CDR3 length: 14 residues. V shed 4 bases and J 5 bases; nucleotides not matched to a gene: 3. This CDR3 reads CASSLGLAGDTQYF. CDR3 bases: TGTGCCAGCAGCCTAGGACTAGCGGGAGATACGCAGTATTTT.

The CDR3 loop reads CAISESGEGLSNQPQHF. In nucleotides, the CDR3 is TGTGCCATCAGTGAGTCGGGGGAGGGACTTAGCAATCAGCCCCAGCATTTT. The V gene is TRBV10-3, the J gene TRBJ1-5; D may be TRBD1 (5 bases). Germline V gene lookup returns CDR1 ENHRY and CDR2 SYGVKD. The CDR3 extends over 17 amino acids. The ends were cut back, 0 bases at V and 0 bases at J, with 12 bases in the middle.

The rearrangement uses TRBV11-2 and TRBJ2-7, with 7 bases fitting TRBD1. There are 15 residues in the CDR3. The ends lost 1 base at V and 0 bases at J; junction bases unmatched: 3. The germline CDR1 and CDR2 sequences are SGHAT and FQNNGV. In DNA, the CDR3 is TGTGCCAGCAGCTTAGTAGGGGACAGCTCCTACGAGCAGTACTTC. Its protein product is CASSLVGDSSYEQYF.

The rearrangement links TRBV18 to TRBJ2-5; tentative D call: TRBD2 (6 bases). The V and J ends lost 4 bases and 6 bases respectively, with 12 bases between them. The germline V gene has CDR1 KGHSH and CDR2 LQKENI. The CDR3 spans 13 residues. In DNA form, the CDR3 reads TGTGCCAGCTCACGGGGGGAGGACAAGACCCAGTACTTC. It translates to CASSRGEDKTQYF.

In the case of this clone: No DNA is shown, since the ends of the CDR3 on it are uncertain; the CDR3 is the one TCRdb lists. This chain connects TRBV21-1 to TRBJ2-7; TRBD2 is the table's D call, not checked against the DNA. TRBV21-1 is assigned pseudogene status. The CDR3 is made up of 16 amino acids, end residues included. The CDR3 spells CASSSVAGGSSYEQYF.

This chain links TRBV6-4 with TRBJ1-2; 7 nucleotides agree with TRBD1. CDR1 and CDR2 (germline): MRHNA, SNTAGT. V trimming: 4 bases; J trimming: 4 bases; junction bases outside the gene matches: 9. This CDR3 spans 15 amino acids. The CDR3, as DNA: TGTGCCAGCAGTGCTACAGGGGAGGGTAGCTATGGCTACACCTTC. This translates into CASSATGEGSYGYTF.

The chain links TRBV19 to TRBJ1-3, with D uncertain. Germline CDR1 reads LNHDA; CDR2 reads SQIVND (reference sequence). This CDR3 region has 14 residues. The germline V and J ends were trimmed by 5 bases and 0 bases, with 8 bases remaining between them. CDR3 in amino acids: CASSPGSSGNTIYF. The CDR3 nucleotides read TGTGCCAGTAGTCCCGGGTCCTCTGGAAACACCATATATTTT.

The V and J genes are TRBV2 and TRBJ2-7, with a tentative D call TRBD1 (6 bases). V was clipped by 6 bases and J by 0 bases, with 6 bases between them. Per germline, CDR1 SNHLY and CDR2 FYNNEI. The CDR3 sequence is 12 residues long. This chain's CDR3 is CASRDSSYEQYF. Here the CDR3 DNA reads TGTGCCAGCAGGGACAGCTCCTACGAGCAGTACTTC. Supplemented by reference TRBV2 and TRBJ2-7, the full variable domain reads EPEVTQTPSHQVTQMGQEVILRCVPISNHLYFYWYRQILGQKVEFLVSFYNNEISEKSEIFDDQFSVERPDGSNFTLKIRSTKLEDSAMYFCASRDSSYEQYFGPGTRLTVT.

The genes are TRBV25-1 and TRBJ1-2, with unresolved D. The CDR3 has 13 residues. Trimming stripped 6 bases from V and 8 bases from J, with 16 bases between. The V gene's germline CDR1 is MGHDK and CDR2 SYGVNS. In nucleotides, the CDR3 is TGTGCCAGCAGCACTTACTCCCTAGAGGGCTACACCTTC. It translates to CASSTYSLEGYTF.

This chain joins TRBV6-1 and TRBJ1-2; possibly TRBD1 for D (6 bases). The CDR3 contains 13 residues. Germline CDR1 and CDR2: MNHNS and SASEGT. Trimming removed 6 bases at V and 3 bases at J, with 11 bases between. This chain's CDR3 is CASRVGQYYGYTF. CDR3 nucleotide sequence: TGTGCCAGCAGGGTTGGACAGTACTATGGCTACACCTTC.